This TCR beta chain was sequenced during a study of blood T cell repertoires in COVID-19. Study details: Acute and convalescent COVID-19 samples came from the United States, Italy and Spain. Sources were T cells, B-cell-depleted T cells, or PBMCs; the material itself was cDNA or gDNA.

The CDR3 runs to 11 residues. Germline CDR1 is LNHNV and CDR2 is YYDKDF (reference sequence). Trimming took 9 bases from V and 10 from J, leaving 13 bases between them. Per the authors' pipeline: From reference gene primer amplification, estimates of nucleated cell counts were derived. Measured with immunoSEQ multiplex PCR; TCRdb has only the in-frame clones, and not every one. The V and J calls and clone size were taken over from that table, and D and trimming were inferred from the DNA. The table records around 340,000 clones, around four fifths of them present only once. The receptor was derived from a man aged 25-40 years with active or convalescent COVID-19. Sequenced: peripheral blood. V usage is TRBV15 and J usage is TRBJ1-5; no firm D call. CDR3 loop: CATGTRDPQHF. CDR3 bases: TGTGCCACGGGCACTCGGGATCCCCAGCATTTT.